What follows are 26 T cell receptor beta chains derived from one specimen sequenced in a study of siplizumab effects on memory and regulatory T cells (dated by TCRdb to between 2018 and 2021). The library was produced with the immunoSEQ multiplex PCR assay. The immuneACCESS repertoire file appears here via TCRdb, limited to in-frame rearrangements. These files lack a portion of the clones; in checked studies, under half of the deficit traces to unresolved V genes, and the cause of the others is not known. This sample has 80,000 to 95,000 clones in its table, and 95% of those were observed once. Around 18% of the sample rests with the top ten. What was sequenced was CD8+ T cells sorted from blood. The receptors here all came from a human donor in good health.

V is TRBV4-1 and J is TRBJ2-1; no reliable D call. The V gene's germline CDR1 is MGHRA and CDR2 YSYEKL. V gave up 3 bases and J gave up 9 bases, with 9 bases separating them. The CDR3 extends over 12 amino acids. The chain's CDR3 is CASSHPDSEQFF. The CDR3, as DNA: TGCGCCAGCAGCCACCCCGACTCTGAGCAGTTCTTC.

The CDR3 region has the DNA TGTGCCAGTAGTATATCGGCAGGGAGTGAGCAGTACTTC. Translated, it gives CASSISAGSEQYF. The rearrangement uses TRBV19 and TRBJ2-7; D is possibly TRBD1 or TRBD2 (5 bases each). CDR1 is LNHDA and CDR2 is SQIVND in the germline V gene (reference sequence). With 2 bases removed from V and 7 bases from J, the gap between germline ends came to 12 bases. The CDR3 extends over 13 amino acids.

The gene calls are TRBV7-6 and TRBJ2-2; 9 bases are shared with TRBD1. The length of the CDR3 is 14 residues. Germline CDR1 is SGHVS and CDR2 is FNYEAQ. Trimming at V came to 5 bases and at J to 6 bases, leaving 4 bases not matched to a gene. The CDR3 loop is CASSLDRGSGELFF. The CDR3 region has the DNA TGTGCCAGCAGCCTCGACAGGGGGTCCGGGGAGCTGTTTTTT.

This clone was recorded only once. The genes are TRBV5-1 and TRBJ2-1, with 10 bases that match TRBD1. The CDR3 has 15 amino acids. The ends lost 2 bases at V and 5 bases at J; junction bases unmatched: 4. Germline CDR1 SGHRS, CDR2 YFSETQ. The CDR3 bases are TGCGCCAGCAGCTTAGACAGGGGGCAGAACAATGAGCAGTTCTTC. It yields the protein CASSLDRGQNNEQFF. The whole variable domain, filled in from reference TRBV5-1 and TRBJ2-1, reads KAGVTQTPRYLIKTRGQQVTLSCSPISGHRSVSWYQQTPGQGLQFLFEYFSETQRNKGNFPGRFSGRQFSNSRSEMNVSTLELGDSALYLCASSLDRGQNNEQFFGPGTRLTVL.

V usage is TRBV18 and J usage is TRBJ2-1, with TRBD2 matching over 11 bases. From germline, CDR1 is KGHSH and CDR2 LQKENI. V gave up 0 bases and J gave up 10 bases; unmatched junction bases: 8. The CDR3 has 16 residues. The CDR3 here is CASSPPSIAGGWEQFF. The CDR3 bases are TGTGCCAGCTCACCACCGTCGATAGCGGGAGGGTGGGAGCAGTTCTTC.

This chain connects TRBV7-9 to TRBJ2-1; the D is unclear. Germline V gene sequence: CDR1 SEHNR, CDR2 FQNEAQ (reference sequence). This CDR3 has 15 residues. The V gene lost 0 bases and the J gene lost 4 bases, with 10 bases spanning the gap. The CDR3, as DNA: TGTGCCAGCAGCTTAGCCGTGGCTTCTTACAATGAGCAGTTCTTC. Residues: CASSLAVASYNEQFF. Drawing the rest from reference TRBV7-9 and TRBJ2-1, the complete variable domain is DTGVSQNPRHKITKRGQNVTFRCDPISEHNRLYWYRQTLGQGPEFLTYFQNEAQLEKSRLLSDRFSAERPKGSFSTLEIQRTEQGDSAMYLCASSLAVASYNEQFFGPGTRLTVL.

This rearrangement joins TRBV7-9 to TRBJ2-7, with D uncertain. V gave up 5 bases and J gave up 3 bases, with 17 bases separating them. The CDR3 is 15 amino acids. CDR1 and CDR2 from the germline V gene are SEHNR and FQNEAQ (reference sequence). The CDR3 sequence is CASSQGEVWGYEQYF. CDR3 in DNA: TGTGCCAGCAGCCAAGGAGAGGTTTGGGGCTACGAGCAGTACTTC.

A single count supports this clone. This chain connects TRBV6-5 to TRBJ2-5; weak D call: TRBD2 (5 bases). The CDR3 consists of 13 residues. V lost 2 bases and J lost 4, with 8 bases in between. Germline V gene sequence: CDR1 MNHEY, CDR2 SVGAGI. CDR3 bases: TGTGCCAGCAGTTACGGCGGAGGAGAGACCCAGTACTTC. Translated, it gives CASSYGGGETQYF.

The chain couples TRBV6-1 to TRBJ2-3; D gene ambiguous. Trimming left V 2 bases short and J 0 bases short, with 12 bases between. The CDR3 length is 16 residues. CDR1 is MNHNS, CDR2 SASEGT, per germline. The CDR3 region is CASSEYAGTSTDTQYF. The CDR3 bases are TGTGCCAGCAGTGAATACGCAGGCACTAGCACAGATACGCAGTATTTT.

CDR3 DNA: TGTGCCAGCAGTTTCACACGTCTAGCGGGAGGTAGGGCTGGGGCCAACGTCCTGACTTTC. Amino acid sequence: CASSFTRLAGGRAGANVLTF. The chain links TRBV28 to TRBJ2-6; 11 bases align to TRBD2. CDR1 is MDHEN and CDR2 is SYDVKM in the germline V gene. CDR3 length: 20 residues. V shed 3 bases and J 2 bases; nucleotides not matched to a gene: 12.

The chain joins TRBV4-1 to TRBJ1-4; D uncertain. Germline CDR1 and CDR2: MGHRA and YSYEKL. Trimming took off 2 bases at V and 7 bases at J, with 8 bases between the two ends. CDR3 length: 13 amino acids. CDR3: CASSQKQIEKLFF. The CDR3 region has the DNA TGCGCCAGCAGCCAAAAGCAGATTGAAAAACTGTTTTTT.

CDR3: CASMGIKQGYNEQFF. CDR3 nucleotide sequence: TGTGCCAGCATGGGGATAAAGCAAGGCTACAATGAGCAGTTCTTC. The V call is TRBV2, the J call TRBJ2-1; D unclear. The CDR3 sequence is 15 residues long. Germline V lookup: CDR1 SNHLY, CDR2 FYNNEI. V was trimmed by 7 bases and J by 3 bases, leaving 16 bases between them.

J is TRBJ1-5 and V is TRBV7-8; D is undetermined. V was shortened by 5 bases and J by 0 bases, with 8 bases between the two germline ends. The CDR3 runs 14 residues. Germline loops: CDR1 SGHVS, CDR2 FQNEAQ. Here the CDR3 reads CASSPGNSNQPQHF. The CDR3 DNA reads TGTGCCAGCAGCCCTGGGAATAGCAATCAGCCCCAGCATTTT.

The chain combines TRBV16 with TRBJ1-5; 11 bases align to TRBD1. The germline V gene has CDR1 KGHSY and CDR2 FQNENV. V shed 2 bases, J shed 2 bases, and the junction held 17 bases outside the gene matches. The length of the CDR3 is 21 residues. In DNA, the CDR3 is TGTGCCAGCAGCCAAAGGACAGGGGGCGTTCGGACAAGGAGGGGCAATCAGCCCCAGCATTTT. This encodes CASSQRTGGVRTRRGNQPQHF.

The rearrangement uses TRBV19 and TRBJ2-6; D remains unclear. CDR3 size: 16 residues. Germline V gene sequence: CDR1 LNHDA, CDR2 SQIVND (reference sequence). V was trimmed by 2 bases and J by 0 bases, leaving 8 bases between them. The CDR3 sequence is CASSIFPRSGANVLTF. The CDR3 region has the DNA TGTGCCAGTAGTATATTTCCCCGCTCTGGGGCCAACGTCCTGACTTTC.

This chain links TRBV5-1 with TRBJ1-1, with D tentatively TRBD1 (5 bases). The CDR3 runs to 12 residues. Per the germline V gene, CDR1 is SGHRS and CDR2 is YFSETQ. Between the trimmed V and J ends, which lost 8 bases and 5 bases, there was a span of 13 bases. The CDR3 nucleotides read TGCGCCAGTCGGTCAGGGTTAACTGAAGCTTTCTTT. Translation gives CASRSGLTEAFF.

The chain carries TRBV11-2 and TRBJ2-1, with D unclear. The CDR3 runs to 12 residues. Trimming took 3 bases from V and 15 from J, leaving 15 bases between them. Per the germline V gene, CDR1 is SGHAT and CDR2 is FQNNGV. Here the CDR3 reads CASSFDPLEPFF. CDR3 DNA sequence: TGTGCCAGCAGCTTTGACCCCCTGGAACCGTTCTTC.

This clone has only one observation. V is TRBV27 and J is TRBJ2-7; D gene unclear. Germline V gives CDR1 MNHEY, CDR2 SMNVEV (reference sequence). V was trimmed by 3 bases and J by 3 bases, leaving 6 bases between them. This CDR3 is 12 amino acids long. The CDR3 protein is CASSLNGYEQYF. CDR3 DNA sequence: TGTGCCAGCAGTTTGAACGGCTACGAGCAGTACTTC.

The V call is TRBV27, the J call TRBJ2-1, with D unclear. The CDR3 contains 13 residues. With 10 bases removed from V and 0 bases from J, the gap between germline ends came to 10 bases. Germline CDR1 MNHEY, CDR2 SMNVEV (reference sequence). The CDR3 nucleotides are TGTGCCACCTCCATGAGCTCCTACAATGAGCAGTTCTTC. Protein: CATSMSSYNEQFF.

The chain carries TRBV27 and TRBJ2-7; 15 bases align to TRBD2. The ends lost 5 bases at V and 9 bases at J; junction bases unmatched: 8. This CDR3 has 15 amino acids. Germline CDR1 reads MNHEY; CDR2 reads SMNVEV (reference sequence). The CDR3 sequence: CASSPGTSGRTGQYF. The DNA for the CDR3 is TGTGCCAGCAGTCCCGGGACTAGCGGGAGGACCGGGCAGTACTTC.

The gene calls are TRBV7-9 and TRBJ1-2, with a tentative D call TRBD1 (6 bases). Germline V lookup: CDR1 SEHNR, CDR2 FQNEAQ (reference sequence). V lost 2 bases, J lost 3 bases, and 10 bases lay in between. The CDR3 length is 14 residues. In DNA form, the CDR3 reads TGTGCCAGCAGCTTAAGAGAGGGGGACTATGGCTACACCTTC. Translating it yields CASSLREGDYGYTF. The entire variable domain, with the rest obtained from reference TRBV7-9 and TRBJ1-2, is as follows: DTGVSQNPRHKITKRGQNVTFRCDPISEHNRLYWYRQTLGQGPEFLTYFQNEAQLEKSRLLSDRFSAERPKGSFSTLEIQRTEQGDSAMYLCASSLREGDYGYTFGSGTRLTVV.

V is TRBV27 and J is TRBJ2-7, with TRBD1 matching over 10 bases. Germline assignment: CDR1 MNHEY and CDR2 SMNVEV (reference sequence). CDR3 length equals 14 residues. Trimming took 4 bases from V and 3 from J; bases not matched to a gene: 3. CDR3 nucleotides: TGTGCCAGCAGTTACGGACAGGGGGACTACGAGCAGTACTTC. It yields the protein CASSYGQGDYEQYF.

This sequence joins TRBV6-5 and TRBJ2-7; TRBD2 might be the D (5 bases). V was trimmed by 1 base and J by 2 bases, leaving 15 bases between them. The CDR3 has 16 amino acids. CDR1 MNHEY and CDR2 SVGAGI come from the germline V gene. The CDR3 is CASSYFSAGSPYEQYF. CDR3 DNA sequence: TGTGCCAGCAGTTACTTTTCTGCGGGCAGCCCCTACGAGCAGTACTTC.

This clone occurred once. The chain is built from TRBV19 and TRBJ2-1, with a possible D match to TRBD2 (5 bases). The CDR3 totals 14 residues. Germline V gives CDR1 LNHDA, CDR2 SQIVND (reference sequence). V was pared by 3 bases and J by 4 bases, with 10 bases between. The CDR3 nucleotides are TGTGCCAGTAGTATCCGGGGTTATTACAATGAGCAGTTCTTC. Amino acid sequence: CASSIRGYYNEQFF.

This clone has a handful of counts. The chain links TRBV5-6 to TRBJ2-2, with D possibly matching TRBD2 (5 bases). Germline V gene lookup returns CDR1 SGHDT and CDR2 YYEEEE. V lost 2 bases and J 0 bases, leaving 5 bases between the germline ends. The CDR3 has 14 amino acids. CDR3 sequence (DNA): TGTGCCAGCAGCTTCGGGACGAACACCGGGGAGCTGTTTTTT. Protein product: CASSFGTNTGELFF.

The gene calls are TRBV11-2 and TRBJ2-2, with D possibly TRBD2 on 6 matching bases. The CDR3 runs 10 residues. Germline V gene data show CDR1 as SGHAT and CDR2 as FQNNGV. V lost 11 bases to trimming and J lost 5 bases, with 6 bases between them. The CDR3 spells CAGGTGELFF. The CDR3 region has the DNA TGTGCCGGAGGGACCGGGGAGCTGTTTTTT.